The clone carrying this T cell receptor beta chain appeared once. Data came from immunoSEQ multiplex PCR; TCRdb stores just in-frame clones and leaves some out. The data show around 250,000 clones, with 65% to 85% seen just once and approximately 5.4% held by the top ten. These data belong to a study of blood T cell repertoires in COVID-19. The CDR3 contains 14 residues. V was cut by 4 bases and J by 0 bases, with 7 bases left in between. The germline gives CDR1 SGHRS, CDR2 YFSETQ. Sequenced material: peripheral blood. This receptor was identified in a man aged 80 or over with acute or convalescent COVID-19. The rearrangement links TRBV5-1 to TRBJ2-2; tentatively, D is TRBD1 (5 bases). The CDR3 spells CASSAGTNTGELFF. The DNA of the CDR3 is TGCGCCAGCAGCGCAGGGACGAACACCGGGGAGCTGTTTTTT. The full variable domain, completed using reference TRBV5-1 and TRBJ2-2, is KAGVTQTPRYLIKTRGQQVTLSCSPISGHRSVSWYQQTPGQGLQFLFEYFSETQRNKGNFPGRFSGRQFSNSRSEMNVSTLELGDSALYLCASSAGTNTGELFFGEGSRLTVL.